This entry concerns a single T cell receptor beta chain. The target antigen is unknown. CDR1 is MDHEN and CDR2 is SYDVKM in the germline V gene. Losses at the gene ends were 7 bases for V and 2 bases for J; bases not matched to a gene: 10. This CDR3 has 15 amino acids. The data stem from a study of cytomegalovirus exposure and HLA in healthy donors. General observations from the study: When the data were analyzed later, several of the most significant clusters appeared to be linked to common viral pathogens. Segments of the TCR beta V type were, in most cases, productive about 87% or about 30% of the time in an earlier analysis. TCR beta sequences numbering 16,951 were associated with HLA alleles at 0.05 false discovery rate in a later analysis.

Use of 60 Vbeta and 13 Jbeta primers characterized the PCR. Measured with immunoSEQ multiplex PCR; TCRdb has only the in-frame clones, and not every one. The top ten hold over 6% of the sample, which has about 100,000 clones, around 76% seen once. The material sequenced was PBMCs. This TCR was sampled from a man in his forties or fifties in good health and CMV-seropositive. The chain is built from TRBV28 and TRBJ1-1, with 7 bases aligning to TRBD1. The DNA of the CDR3 is TGTGCCAGCACCCCAAGGGGGCAGTTCAACACTGAAGCTTTCTTT. Its protein is CASTPRGQFNTEAFF. Full variable domain (remainder filled in from reference TRBV28 and TRBJ1-1): DVKVTQSSRYLVKRTGEKVFLECVQDMDHENMFWYRQDPGLGLRLIYFSYDVKMKEKGDIPEGYSVSREKKERFSLILESASTNQTSMYLCASTPRGQFNTEAFFGQGTRLTVV.